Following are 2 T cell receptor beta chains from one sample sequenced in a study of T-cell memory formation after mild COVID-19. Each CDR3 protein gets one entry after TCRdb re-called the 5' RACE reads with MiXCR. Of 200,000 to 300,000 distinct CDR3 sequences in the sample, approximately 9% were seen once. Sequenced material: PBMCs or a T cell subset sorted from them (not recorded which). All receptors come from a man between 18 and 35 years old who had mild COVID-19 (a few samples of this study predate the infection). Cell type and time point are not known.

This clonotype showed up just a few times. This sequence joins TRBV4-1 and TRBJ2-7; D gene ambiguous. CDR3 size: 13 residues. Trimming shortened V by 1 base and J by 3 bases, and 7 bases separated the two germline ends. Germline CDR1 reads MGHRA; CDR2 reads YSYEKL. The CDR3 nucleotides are TGCGCCAGCAGCCAAGGGACGAGCTACGAGCAGTACTTC. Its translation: CASSQGTSYEQYF.

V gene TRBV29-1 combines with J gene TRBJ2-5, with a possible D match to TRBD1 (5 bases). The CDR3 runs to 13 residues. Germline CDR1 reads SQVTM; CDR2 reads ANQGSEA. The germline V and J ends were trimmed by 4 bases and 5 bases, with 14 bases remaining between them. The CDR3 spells CSVVQGLGETQYF. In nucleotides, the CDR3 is TGCAGCGTTGTCCAGGGTCTAGGTGAGACCCAGTACTTC.